This T cell receptor (beta chain) is from a study of blood T cell repertoires in COVID-19. Whole-study context: Material from acute and convalescent COVID-19 was sourced from the United States, Italy and Spain.

The assay was immunoSEQ multiplex PCR, and TCRdb's table has in-frame clones only and misses some. The sample holds 190,000 or so clones, approximately 90% seen once. Germline loops: CDR1 MNHEY, CDR2 SVGAGI. The CDR3 contains 15 residues. The trim removed 5 bases at V and 8 bases at J, leaving 10 bases unmatched. The specimen was peripheral blood. The V and J genes are TRBV6-5 and TRBJ1-2, with 11 bases matching TRBD1. This sequence was found in a woman younger than 35 who had recovered from COVID-19. CDR3 coding DNA: TGTGCCAGCAGTCCCACGGACAGGGGGCTCGCGGGCTACACCTTC. Its protein product is CASSPTDRGLAGYTF.